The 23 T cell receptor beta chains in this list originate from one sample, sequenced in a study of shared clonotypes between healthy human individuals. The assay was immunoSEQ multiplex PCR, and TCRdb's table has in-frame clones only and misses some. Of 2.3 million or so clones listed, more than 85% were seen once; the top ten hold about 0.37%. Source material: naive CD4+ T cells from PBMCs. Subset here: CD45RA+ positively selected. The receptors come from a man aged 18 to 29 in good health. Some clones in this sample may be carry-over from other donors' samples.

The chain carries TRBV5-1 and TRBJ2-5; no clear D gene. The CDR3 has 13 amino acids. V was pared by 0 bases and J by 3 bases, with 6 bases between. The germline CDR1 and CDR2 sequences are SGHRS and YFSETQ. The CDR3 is CASSLEQKETQYF. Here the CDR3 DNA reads TGCGCCAGCAGCTTGGAACAGAAAGAGACCCAGTACTTC. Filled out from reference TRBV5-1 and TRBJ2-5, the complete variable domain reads KAGVTQTPRYLIKTRGQQVTLSCSPISGHRSVSWYQQTPGQGLQFLFEYFSETQRNKGNFPGRFSGRQFSNSRSEMNVSTLELGDSALYLCASSLEQKETQYFGPGTRLLVL.

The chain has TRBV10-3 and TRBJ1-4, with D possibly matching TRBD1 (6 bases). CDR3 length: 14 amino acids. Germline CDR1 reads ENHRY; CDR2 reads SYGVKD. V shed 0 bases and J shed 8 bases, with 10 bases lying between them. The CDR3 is CAISESQGREKLFF. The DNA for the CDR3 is TGTGCCATCAGTGAGTCGCAGGGGCGCGAAAAACTGTTTTTT.

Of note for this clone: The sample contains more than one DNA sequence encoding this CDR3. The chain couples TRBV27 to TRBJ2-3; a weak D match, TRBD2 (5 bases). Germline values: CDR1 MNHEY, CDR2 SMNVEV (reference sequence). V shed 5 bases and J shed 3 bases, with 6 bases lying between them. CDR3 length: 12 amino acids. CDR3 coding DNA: TGTGCCAGCAGTCGAGGGACAGATACGCAGTATTTT. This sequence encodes CASSRGTDTQYF.

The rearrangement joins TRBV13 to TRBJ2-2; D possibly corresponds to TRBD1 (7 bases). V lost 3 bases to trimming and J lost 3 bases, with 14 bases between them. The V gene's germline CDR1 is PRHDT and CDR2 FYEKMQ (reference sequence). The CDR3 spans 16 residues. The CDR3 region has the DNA TGTGCCAGCAGCTTCCAACAGGGGAGGTACACCGGGGAGCTGTTTTTT. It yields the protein CASSFQQGRYTGELFF.

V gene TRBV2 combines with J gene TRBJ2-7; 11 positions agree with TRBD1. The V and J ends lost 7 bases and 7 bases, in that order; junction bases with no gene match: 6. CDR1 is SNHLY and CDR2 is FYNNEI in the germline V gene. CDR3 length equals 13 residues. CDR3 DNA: TGTGCCAGCAAGGACAGGGGGCTTTGGGAGCAGTACTTC. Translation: CASKDRGLWEQYF.

The CDR3 DNA reads as TGTGCCAGCAGTTATCAGGGCCCAAATTCACCCCTCCACTTT. This sequence encodes CASSYQGPNSPLHF. The chain links TRBV6-6 to TRBJ1-6, with D possibly TRBD1 on 5 matching bases. Per germline, CDR1 MNHNY and CDR2 SVGAGI (reference sequence). Trimming cost V 3 bases and J 7 bases, with 10 bases left between them. The CDR3 is 14 residues long.

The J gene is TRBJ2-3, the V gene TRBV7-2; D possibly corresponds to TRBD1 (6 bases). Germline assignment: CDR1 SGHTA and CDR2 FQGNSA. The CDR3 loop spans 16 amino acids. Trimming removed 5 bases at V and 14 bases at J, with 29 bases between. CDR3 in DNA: TGTGCCAGCAGCCCGAACTGGGGACACCAGACACGGAGGCCGTATTTT. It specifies CASSPNWGHQTRRPYF.

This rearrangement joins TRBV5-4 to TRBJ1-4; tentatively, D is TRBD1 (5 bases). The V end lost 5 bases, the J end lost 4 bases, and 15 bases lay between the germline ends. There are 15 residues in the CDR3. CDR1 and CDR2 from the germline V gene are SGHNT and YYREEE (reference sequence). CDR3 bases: TGTGCCAGCAGTCCCGCCCCGGGGGATAATGAAAAACTGTTTTTT. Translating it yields CASSPAPGDNEKLFF.

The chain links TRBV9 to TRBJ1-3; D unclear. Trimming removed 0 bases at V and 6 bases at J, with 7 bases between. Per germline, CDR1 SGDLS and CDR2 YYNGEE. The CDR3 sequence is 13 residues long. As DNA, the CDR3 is TGTGCCAGCAGCGTAGGTCCGGAAAACACCATATATTTT. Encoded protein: CASSVGPENTIYF.

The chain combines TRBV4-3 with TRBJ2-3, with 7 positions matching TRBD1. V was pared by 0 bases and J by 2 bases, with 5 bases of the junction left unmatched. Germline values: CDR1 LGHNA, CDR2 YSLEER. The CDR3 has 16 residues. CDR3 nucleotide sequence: TGCGCCAGCAGCCAAGATTGGGGACAGCACACAGATACGCAGTATTTT. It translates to CASSQDWGQHTDTQYF.

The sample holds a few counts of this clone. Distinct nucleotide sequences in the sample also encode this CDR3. The CDR3 is CASSLEGAYEQYF. CDR3 in DNA: TGCGCCAGCAGCTTGGAAGGGGCCTACGAGCAGTACTTC. The chain is built from TRBV5-1 and TRBJ2-7; D is possibly TRBD1 (5 bases). There are 13 residues in the CDR3. Trimming took off 0 bases at V and 2 bases at J, with 6 bases between the two ends. Germline CDR1 and CDR2: SGHRS and YFSETQ.

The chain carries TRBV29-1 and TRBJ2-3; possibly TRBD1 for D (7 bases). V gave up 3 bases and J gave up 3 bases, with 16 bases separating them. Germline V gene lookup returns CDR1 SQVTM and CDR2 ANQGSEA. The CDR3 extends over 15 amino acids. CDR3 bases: TGCAGCGTTGACGGAGGCAGGGGGGCGACAGATACGCAGTATTTT. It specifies CSVDGGRGATDTQYF.

The CDR3 DNA is TGTGCCAGCAGTGGGGACAGGGGAGTATACAATGAGCAGTTCTTC. It is translated as CASSGDRGVYNEQFF. The rearrangement uses TRBV2 and TRBJ2-1; 10 bases match TRBD1. The CDR3 covers 15 residues. V dropped 4 bases and J dropped 4; count of bases not matched to a gene: 4. Germline V gives CDR1 SNHLY, CDR2 FYNNEI. Variable domain in full (rest from reference TRBV2 and TRBJ2-1): EPEVTQTPSHQVTQMGQEVILRCVPISNHLYFYWYRQILGQKVEFLVSFYNNEISEKSEIFDDQFSVERPDGSNFTLKIRSTKLEDSAMYFCASSGDRGVYNEQFFGPGTRLTVL.

DNA of the CDR3: TGTGCCAGCAGCCAAGTGGCGGGAGAGGATTACGAGCAGTACTTC. Its protein product is CASSQVAGEDYEQYF. The chain carries TRBV4-2 and TRBJ2-7; 7 bases line up with TRBD2. The germline V gene has CDR1 LGHNA and CDR2 YNFKEQ. The CDR3 consists of 15 residues. V dropped 1 base and J dropped 4; count of bases not matched to a gene: 7.

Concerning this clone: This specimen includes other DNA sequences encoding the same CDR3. CDR3 coding DNA: TGTGCCAGCAGTTTACGGGTTATGAACACTGAAGCTTTCTTT. As protein: CASSLRVMNTEAFF. The chain recombines TRBV27 with TRBJ1-1, with D unresolved. Trimming removed 2 bases at V and 0 bases at J, with 7 bases between. This CDR3 region has 14 residues. Germline CDR1 MNHEY, CDR2 SMNVEV (reference sequence).

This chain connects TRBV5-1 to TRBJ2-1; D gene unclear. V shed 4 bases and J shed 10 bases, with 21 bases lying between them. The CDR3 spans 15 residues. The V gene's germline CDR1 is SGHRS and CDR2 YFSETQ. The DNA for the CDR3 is TGCGCCAGCAGCGCAGTTTCGGAGACTCTAGGCGAGCAGTTCTTC. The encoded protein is CASSAVSETLGEQFF. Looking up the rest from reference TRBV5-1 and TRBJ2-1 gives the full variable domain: KAGVTQTPRYLIKTRGQQVTLSCSPISGHRSVSWYQQTPGQGLQFLFEYFSETQRNKGNFPGRFSGRQFSNSRSEMNVSTLELGDSALYLCASSAVSETLGEQFFGPGTRLTVL.

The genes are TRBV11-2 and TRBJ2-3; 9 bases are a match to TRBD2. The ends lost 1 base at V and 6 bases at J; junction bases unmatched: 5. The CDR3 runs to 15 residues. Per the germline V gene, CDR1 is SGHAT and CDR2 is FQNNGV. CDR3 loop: CASSLGSLAGDTQYF. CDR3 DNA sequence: TGTGCCAGCAGCTTAGGCTCACTAGCGGGTGATACGCAGTATTTT.

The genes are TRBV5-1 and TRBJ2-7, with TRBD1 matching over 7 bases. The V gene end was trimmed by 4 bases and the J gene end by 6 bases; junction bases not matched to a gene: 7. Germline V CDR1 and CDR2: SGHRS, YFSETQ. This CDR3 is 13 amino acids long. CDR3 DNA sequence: TGCGCCAGCAGCACGGACAGGACCGCCGAGCAGTACTTC. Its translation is CASSTDRTAEQYF.

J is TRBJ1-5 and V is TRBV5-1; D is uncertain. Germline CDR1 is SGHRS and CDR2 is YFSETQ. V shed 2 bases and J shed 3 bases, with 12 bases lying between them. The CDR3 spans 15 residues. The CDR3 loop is CASSFRWELNQPQHF. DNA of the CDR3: TGCGCCAGCAGCTTTCGTTGGGAACTCAATCAGCCCCAGCATTTT.

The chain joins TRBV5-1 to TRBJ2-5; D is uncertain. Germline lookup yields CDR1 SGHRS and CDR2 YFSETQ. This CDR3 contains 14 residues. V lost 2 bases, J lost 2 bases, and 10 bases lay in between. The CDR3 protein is CASSFAGQQETQYF. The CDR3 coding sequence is TGCGCCAGCAGCTTCGCCGGGCAACAAGAGACCCAGTACTTC.

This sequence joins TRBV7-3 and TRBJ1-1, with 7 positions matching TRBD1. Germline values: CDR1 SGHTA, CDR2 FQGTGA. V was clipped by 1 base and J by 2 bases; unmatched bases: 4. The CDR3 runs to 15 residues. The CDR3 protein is CASSLKGTANTEAFF. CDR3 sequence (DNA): TGTGCCAGCAGCTTAAAAGGGACAGCAAACACTGAAGCTTTCTTT.

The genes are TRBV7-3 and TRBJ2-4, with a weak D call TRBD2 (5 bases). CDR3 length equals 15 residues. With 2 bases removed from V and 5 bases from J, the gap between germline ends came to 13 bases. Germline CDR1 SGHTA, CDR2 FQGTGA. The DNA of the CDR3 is TGTGCCAGCAGCTTAGGACTGAAGGCCGAAAACATTCAGTACTTC. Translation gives CASSLGLKAENIQYF. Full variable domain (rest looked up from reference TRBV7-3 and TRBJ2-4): GAGVSQTPSNKVTEKGKYVELRCDPISGHTALYWYRQSLGQGPEFLIYFQGTGAADDSGLPNDRFFAVRPEGSVSTLKIQRTERGDSAVYLCASSLGLKAENIQYFGAGTRLSVL.

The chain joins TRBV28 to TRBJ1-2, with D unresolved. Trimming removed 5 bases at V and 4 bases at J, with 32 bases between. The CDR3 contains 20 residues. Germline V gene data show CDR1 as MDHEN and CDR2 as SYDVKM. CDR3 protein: CASSPLTPSFSNTPFYGYTF. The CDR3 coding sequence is TGTGCCAGCAGTCCCTTGACACCTTCCTTTTCCAATACCCCCTTCTATGGCTACACCTTC.